The rows below give T cell receptor beta chains drawn from one sample of a study. TCRdb fed the 5' RACE reads into MiXCR, producing one record per CDR3 protein. The profile shows fewer than 13,000 distinct CDR3 sequences, roughly 17% of them singletons. Sequencing was done on a sample of Tregs sorted from a lymph node. All receptors come from a female donor with breast cancer. Both conserved end residues are part of each CDR3. A D gene is named only where the DNA matches it firmly. Part of the rows lack a size; the others show once, few, many or a class for expanded clones.

d_gene	v_gene	abundance	j_gene	CDR3nt	CDR3aa
.	TRBV4-1	many	TRBJ2-5	TGCGCCAGCAGCCAGACTCGGGGAGAGACCCAGTACTTC	CASSQTRGETQYF
.	TRBV14	.	TRBJ1-1	TGTGCCAGCAGCCAAGATTATGTAGGTGCAGCTTTCTTT	CASSQDYVGAAFF
.	TRBV7-2	medium-sized	TRBJ2-7	TGTGCCAGCAGCCCAGGACGGGGATCCTACGAGCAGTACTTC	CASSPGRGSYEQYF
TRBD1	TRBV2	few	TRBJ1-2	TGTGCCAGCAGTGGGGGGGGGACAGGGAACTATGGCTACACCTTC	CASSGGGTGNYGYTF
.	TRBV28	medium-sized	TRBJ1-2	TGTGCCAGCACCGCAGGGAGTTCGGGCTACACCTTC	CASTAGSSGYTF
TRBD1	TRBV20-1	many	TRBJ1-2	TGCAGTGCTAGGCCCCCCGGGACAGGGGGCTATGGCTACACCTTC	CSARPPGTGGYGYTF
.	TRBV6-1	medium-sized	TRBJ1-2	TGTGCCAGCAGTGAAGCGAAGGGGAGGGGTATATATGGCTACACCTTC	CASSEAKGRGIYGYTF
.	TRBV7-2	few	TRBJ2-1	TGTGCCAGCAGCTTATCTCCTATTAAGAAGCAGTTCTTC	CASSLSPIKKQFF
.	TRBV16	.	TRBJ1-5	TGTGCCAGCAGCCAATCCGGACAGTTCAGTCAGCCCCAGCATTTC	CASSQSGQFSQPQHF
.	TRBV5-1	medium-sized	TRBJ1-2	TGCGCCAGCAGCTTGGTAGGGGATACTGGCTACACCTTC	CASSLVGDTGYTF
.	TRBV7-2	medium-sized	TRBJ2-2	TGTGCCAGCAGCTCCTATCTGGCCGGGGAGCTGTTTTTT	CASSSYLAGELFF
.	TRBV12-3/TRBV12-4	many	TRBJ1-1	TGTGCCAGCAGCGAAATAGGGGAACTCTTTGTGGGGAACACTGAAGCTTTCTTT	CASSEIGELFVGNTEAFF
.	TRBV21-1	medium-sized	TRBJ1-5	TGTGCCAGCAGGCTAGGCGGCAGGGTCAATCAGCCCCAGCATTTT	CASRLGGRVNQPQHF
.	TRBV20-1	medium-sized	TRBJ1-2	TGCAGTGCTCCCCCTGAGACACTTGCTAACTATGGCTACACCTTC	CSAPPETLANYGYTF
.	TRBV5-5	many	TRBJ2-3	TGTGCCAGCAGCTTGGACAACTGGGACACAGATACGCAGTATTTT	CASSLDNWDTDTQYF
.	TRBV12-3/TRBV12-4	many	TRBJ1-1	TGTGCCAGCAGTTTAGCGTTAGGAGTCACTGAAGCTTTCTTT	CASSLALGVTEAFF
.	TRBV5-1	medium-sized	TRBJ1-2	TGCGCCAGCAGCCCGCTGGCGGATTTTGGTGGCTACACCTTC	CASSPLADFGGYTF
.	TRBV10-3	many	TRBJ1-3	TGTGCCATCAGTGAGTCGACTTGGCGAGGATCCGAAAACACCATATATTTT	CAISESTWRGSENTIYF
TRBD2	TRBV5-1	many	TRBJ2-5	TGCGCCAGCAGCTTGGCCCCACCGGCTAGCGGGTACCAAGAGACCCAGTACTTC	CASSLAPPASGYQETQYF
TRBD2	TRBV5-1	many	TRBJ2-1	TGCGCCAGCAGCTTGTATGGCGGGGGAGGCGTTAATGAGCAGTTCTTC	CASSLYGGGGVNEQFF
.	TRBV4-1	medium-sized	TRBJ1-2	TGCGCCAGCAGCCAAGTTTGGGGGCGCGGTAGCTATGGCTACACCTTC	CASSQVWGRGSYGYTF
TRBD1	TRBV5-1	medium-sized	TRBJ2-1	TGCGCCAGCAGCCGTGATGTAGGGGGCCGTGAGCAGTTCTTC	CASSRDVGGREQFF
TRBD1	TRBV18	many	TRBJ1-3	TGTGCCAGCTCTCTGGACAGGGGAGGAAACACCATATATTTT	CASSLDRGGNTIYF
TRBD1	TRBV6-1	few	TRBJ1-3	TGTGCCAGCAGTGACGGACAGGCCTACTCTGGAAACACCTTATATTTT	CASSDGQAYSGNTLYF
.	TRBV5-1	medium-sized	TRBJ1-5	TGCGCCAGCAAAATCGGTAGTCCCGACGATCCCCAGCATTTT	CASKIGSPDDPQHF
TRBD1	TRBV12-3/TRBV12-4	medium-sized	TRBJ1-2	TGTGCCAGCAGGGCGGGACAGGGGAATGGCTACACCTTC	CASRAGQGNGYTF
.	TRBV10-3	many	TRBJ2-7	TGTGCCATCAGTGCGCAGGCCTACGAGCAGTACTTC	CAISAQAYEQYF
.	TRBV5-1	many	TRBJ1-6	TGCGCCAGCAGCTTGGAAAACTATTCACCCCTCCACTTT	CASSLENYSPLHF
.	TRBV6-1	medium-sized	TRBJ2-2	TGTGCCAGCAGTGAACTCGCGAACACCGGGGAGCTGTTTTTT	CASSELANTGELFF
TRBD1	TRBV12-3/TRBV12-4	.	TRBJ2-1	TGTGCCAGCGGCTGGACAGGTACCTACGATGAGCAGTGCTTC	CASGWTGTYDEQCF
.	TRBV4-1	few	TRBJ2-2	TGCGCCAGCAGCCAAGAGGAGACTCACACCGGGGAGCTGTTTTTT	CASSQEETHTGELFF